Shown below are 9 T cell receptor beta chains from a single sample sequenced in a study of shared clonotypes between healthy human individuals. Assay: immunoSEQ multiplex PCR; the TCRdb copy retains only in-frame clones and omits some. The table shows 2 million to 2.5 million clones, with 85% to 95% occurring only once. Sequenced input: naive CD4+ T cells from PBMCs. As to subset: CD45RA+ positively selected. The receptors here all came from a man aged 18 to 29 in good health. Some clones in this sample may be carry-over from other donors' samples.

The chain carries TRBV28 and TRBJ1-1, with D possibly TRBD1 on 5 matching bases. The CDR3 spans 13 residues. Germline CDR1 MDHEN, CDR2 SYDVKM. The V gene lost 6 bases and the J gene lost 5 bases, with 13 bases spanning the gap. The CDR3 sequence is CASRWGRGTEAFF. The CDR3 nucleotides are TGTGCCAGCAGATGGGGGAGAGGGACTGAAGCTTTCTTT.

The CDR3 bases are TGCGCCAGCAGCTTGGGGGAAGGGAAGGCTTTCTTT. Protein: CASSLGEGKAFF. This chain joins TRBV5-1 and TRBJ1-1; unclear D gene. This CDR3 is built from 12 residues. From germline, CDR1 is SGHRS and CDR2 YFSETQ. The V end was cut by 0 bases, the J end by 11 bases, with 11 bases between. Supplemented by reference TRBV5-1 and TRBJ1-1, the full variable domain reads KAGVTQTPRYLIKTRGQQVTLSCSPISGHRSVSWYQQTPGQGLQFLFEYFSETQRNKGNFPGRFSGRQFSNSRSEMNVSTLELGDSALYLCASSLGEGKAFFGQGTRLTVV.

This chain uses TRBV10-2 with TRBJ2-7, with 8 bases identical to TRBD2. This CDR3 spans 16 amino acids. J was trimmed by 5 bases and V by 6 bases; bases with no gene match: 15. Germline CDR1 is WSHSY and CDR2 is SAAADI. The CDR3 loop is CASRALTSVTTHEQYF. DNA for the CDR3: TGCGCCAGCAGGGCCCTGACTAGCGTCACCACCCACGAGCAGTACTTC.

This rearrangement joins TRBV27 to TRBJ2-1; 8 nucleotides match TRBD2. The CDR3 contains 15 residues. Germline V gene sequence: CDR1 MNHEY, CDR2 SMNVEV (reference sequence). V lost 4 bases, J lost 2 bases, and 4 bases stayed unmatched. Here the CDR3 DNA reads TGTGCCAGCAGTTCCGGGGGGGGTCCCTACAATGAGCAGTTCTTC. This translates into CASSSGGGPYNEQFF.

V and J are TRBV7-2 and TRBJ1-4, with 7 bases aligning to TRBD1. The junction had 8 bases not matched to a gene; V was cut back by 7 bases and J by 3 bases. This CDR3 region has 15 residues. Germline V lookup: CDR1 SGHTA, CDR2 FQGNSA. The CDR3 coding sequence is TGTGCCAGCACCGTAAGACAGGGACCTAATGAAAAACTGTTTTTT. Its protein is CASTVRQGPNEKLFF.

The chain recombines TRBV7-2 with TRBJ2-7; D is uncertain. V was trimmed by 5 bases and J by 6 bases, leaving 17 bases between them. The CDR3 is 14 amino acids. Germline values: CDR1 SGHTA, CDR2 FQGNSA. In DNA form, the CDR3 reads TGTGCCAGCAGCACGCAAGGGCCTGCGGCCGAGCAGTACTTC. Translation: CASSTQGPAAEQYF.

For the CDR3, the DNA is TGTGCCAGCAGCTTGCCAAAACCTGGCCTGAACACTGAAGCTTTCTTT. The encoded protein is CASSLPKPGLNTEAFF. V and J are TRBV5-4 and TRBJ1-1; D gene uncertain. The CDR3 has 16 residues. V was pared by 1 base and J by 0 bases, with 13 bases between. Per the germline V gene, CDR1 is SGHNT and CDR2 is YYREEE (reference sequence).

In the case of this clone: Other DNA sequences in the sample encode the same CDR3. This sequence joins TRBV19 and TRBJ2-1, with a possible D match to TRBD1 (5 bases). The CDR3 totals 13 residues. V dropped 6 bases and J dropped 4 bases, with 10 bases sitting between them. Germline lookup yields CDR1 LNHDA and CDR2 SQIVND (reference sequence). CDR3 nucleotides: TGTGCCAGTAGAACAGACAGTTACAATGAGCAGTTCTTC. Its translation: CASRTDSYNEQFF.

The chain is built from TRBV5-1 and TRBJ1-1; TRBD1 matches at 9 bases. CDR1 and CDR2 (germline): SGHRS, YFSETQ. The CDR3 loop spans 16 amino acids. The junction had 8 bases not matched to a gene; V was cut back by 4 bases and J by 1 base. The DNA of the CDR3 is TGCGCCAGCAGCCCTTGGGGGGGACAGGGGAACACTGAAGCTTTCTTT. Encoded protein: CASSPWGGQGNTEAFF.